Sequencing of this T cell receptor (beta chain) was carried out in a study of OX40 agonist ivuxolimab in advanced cancers. Study background: The study reported partial responses in three patients: one hepatocellular carcinoma, two cutaneous melanoma. Whole-study results and caveats: Low normalized T-cell clonal expansion was additionally recorded for some nonresponders.

Sequencing was performed with immunoSEQ multiplex PCR; in TCRdb, only in-frame clones are kept and a portion is missing. The sample has roughly 56,000 clones, less than 90% seen once. The CDR3 loop spans 15 amino acids. Germline V gives CDR1 SGHTA, CDR2 FQGNSA. V dropped 5 bases and J dropped 5; count of bases not matched to a gene: 8. Patients who had autoimmune disease history or got systemic immunosuppression were left out. A single count supports this clone. Its antigen is not identified. V and J are TRBV7-2 and TRBJ2-1, with 8 bases lining up with TRBD2. The material was CD4+ or CD8+ T cells sorted from blood, obtained in a trial of the OX40 agonist ivuxolimab. This TCR derives from an adult with an advanced solid tumor such as melanoma, head and neck, liver or kidney cancer. CDR3 sequence (DNA): TGTGCCAGCAGCCGATGGCCGGGACTAGACAATGAGCAGTTCTTC. Amino acids: CASSRWPGLDNEQFF. The variable domain in full, completed from reference TRBV7-2 and TRBJ2-1, reads GAGVSQSPSNKVTEKGKDVELRCDPISGHTALYWYRQSLGQGLEFLIYFQGNSAPDKSGLPSDRFSAERTGGSVSTLTIQRTQQEDSAVYLCASSRWPGLDNEQFFGPGTRLTVL.